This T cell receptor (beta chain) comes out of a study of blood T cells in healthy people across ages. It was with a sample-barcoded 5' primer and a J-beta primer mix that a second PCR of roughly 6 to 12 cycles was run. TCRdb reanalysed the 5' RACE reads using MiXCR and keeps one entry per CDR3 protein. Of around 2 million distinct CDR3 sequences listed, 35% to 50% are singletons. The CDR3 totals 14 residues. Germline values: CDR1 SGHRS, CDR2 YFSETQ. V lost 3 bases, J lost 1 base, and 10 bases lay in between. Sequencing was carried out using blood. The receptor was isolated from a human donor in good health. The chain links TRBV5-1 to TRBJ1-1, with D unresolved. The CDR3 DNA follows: TGCGCCAGCAGCTGGTACAGCCGGAACACTGAAGCTTTCTTT. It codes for CASSWYSRNTEAFF.